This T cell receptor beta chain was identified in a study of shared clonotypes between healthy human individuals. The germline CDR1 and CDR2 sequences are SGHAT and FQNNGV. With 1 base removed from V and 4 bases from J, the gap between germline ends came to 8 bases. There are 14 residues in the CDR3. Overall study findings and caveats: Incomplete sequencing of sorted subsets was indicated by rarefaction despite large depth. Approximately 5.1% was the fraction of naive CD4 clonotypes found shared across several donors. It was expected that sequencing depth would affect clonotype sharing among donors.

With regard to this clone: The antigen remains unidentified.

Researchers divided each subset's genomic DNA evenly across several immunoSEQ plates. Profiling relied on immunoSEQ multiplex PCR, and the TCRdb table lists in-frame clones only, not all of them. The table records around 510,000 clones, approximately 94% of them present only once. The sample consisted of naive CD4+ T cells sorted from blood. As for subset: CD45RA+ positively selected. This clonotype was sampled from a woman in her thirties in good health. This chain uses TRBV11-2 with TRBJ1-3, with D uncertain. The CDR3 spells CASSLVRDGNTIYF. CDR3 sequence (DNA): TGTGCCAGCAGCTTAGTGCGTGACGGAAACACCATATATTTT.